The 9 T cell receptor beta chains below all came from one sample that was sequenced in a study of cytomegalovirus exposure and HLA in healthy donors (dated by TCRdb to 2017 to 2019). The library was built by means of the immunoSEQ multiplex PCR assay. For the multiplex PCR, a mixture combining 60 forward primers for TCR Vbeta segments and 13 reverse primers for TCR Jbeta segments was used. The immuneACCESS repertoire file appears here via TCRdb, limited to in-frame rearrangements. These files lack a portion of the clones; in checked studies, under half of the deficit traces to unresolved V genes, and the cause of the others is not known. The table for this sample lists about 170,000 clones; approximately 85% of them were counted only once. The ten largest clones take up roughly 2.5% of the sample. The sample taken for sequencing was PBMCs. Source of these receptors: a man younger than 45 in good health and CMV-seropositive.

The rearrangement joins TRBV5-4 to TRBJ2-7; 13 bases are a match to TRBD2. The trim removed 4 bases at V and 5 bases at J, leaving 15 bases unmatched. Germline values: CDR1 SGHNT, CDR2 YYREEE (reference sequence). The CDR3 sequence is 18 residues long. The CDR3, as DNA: TGTGCCAGCAGCCCAGCGGGACTAGCGGGAACCCGGGAGCACGAGCAGTACTTC. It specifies CASSPAGLAGTREHEQYF.

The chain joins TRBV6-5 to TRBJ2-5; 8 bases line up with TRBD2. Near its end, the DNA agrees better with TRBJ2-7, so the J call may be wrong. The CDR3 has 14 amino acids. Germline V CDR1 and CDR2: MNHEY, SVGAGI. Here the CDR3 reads CASSFREGTYEQYF. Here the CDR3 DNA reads TGTGCCAGCAGTTTCCGGGAGGGTACCTACGAGCAGTACTTC.

CDR3 in amino acids: CASSQGTSGYNEQFF. The CDR3 DNA reads as TGTGCCAGCAGCCAAGGGACTAGCGGGTACAATGAGCAGTTCTTC. The V gene is TRBV4-2, the J gene TRBJ2-1; TRBD2 matches at 11 bases. Trimming at V came to 1 base and at J to 4 bases, leaving 0 bases not matched to a gene. This CDR3 is 15 amino acids long. From germline, CDR1 is LGHNA and CDR2 YNFKEQ.

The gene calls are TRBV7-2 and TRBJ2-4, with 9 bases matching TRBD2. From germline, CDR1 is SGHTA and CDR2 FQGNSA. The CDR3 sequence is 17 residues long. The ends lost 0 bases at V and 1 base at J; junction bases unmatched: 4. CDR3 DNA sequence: TGTGCCAGCAGCTTAGCGGCGGGAGGGCCTGCCAAAAACATTCAGTACTTC. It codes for CASSLAAGGPAKNIQYF.

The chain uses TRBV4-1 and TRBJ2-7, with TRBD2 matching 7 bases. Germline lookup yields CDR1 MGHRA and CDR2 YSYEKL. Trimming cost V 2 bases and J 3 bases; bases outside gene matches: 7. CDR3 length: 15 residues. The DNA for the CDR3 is TGCGCCAGCAGCCAATGGACTAGTCCCCTCTACGAGCAGTACTTC. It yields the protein CASSQWTSPLYEQYF.

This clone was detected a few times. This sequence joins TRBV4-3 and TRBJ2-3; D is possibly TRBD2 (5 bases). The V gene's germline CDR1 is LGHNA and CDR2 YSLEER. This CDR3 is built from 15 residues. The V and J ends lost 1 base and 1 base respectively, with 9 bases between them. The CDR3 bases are TGCGCCAGCAGCCAAGTAGCAGCGGGCACAGATACGCAGTATTTT. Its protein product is CASSQVAAGTDTQYF.

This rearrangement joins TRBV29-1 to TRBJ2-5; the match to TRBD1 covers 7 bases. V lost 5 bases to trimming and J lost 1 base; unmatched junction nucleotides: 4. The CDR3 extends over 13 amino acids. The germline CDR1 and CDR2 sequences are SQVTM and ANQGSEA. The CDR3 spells CSVRQGSQETQYF. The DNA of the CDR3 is TGCAGCGTTCGACAGGGATCCCAAGAGACCCAGTACTTC. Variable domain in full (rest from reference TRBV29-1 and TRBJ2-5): SAVISQKPSRDICQRGTSLTIQCQVDSQVTMMFWYRQQPGQSLTLIATANQGSEATYESGFVIDKFPISRPNLTFSTLTVSNMSPEDSSIYLCSVRQGSQETQYFGPGTRLLVL.

The CDR3 region is CSASRDYEQYV. CDR3 sequence (DNA): TGCAGTGCTAGCCGTGACTACGAGCAGTACGTC. The chain recombines TRBV20-1 with TRBJ2-7; no reliable D call. The CDR3 extends over 11 amino acids. V was cut by 3 bases and J by 3 bases, with 6 bases left in between. CDR1 DFQATT and CDR2 SNEGSKA come from the germline V gene (reference sequence).

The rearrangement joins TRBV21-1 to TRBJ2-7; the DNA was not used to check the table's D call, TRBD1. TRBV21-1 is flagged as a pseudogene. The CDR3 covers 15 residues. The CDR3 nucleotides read TGTGCCATACCCTGCAGAAGACAGGGGAGGTACGAGCAGTACGTC. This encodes CAIPCRRQGRYEQYV.